This TCR beta chain derives from a study of cytomegalovirus exposure and HLA in healthy donors. Whole-study results and caveats: Specificity of three CMV-associated chains for CMV antigens was verified in vitro.

Method: immunoSEQ multiplex PCR; TCRdb's copy keeps in-frame clones and lacks some. This repertoire shows over 110,000 clones, approximately 86% found once; its top ten account for under 9%. Concerning this clone itself: Its antigen is still unknown.

CDR1 is SGHVS and CDR2 is FQNEAQ in the germline V gene. The V and J ends lost 2 bases and 1 base, in that order; junction bases with no gene match: 3. The CDR3 runs to 16 residues. The J gene is TRBJ2-3, the V gene TRBV7-8, with 10 bases identical to TRBD2. The TCR originated in a young man in good health and CMV-seropositive. The sequencing input was PBMCs. As DNA, the CDR3 is TGTGCCAGCAGCTTACTTACTAGCGGGGGCACAGATACGCAGTATTTT. Amino acids: CASSLLTSGGTDTQYF.